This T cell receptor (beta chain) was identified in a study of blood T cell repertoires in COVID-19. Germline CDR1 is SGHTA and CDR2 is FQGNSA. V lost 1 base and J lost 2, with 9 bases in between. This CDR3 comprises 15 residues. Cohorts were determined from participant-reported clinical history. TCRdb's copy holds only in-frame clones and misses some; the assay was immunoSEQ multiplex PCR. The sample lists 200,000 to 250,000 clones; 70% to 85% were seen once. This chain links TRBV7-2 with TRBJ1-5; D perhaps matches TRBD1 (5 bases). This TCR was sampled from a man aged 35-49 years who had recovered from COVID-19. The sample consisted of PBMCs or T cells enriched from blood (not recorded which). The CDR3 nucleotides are TGTGCCAGCAGCTTAGGGGGGGGACGCAATCAGCCCCAGCATTTT. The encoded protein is CASSLGGGRNQPQHF.